The 18 T cell receptor beta chains in this list originate from one sample, sequenced in a study of early T cells in non-severe SARS-CoV-2 infection. TCRdb re-called the 5' RACE reads through MiXCR, storing one row per CDR3 protein. This table holds under 85,000 distinct CDR3 sequences, 13% found once. The sample consisted of whole blood. These receptors were collected from an adult who was a healthcare worker with PCR-confirmed SARS-CoV-2 infection or an uninfected control (not recorded which).

To note about this clonotype: Given a much more abundant clone one base away, this may be a read error. The chain recombines TRBV18 with TRBJ2-2, with a tentative D call TRBD1 (6 bases). Per germline, CDR1 KGHSH and CDR2 LQKENI. The CDR3 totals 15 residues. The CDR3 spells CANSPAQGNTGELFF. The CDR3 bases are TGTGCCAACTCACCGGCACAGGGGAACACCGGGGAGCTGTTTTTT. Complete variable domain (other parts from reference TRBV18 and TRBJ2-2): NAGVMQNPRHLVRRRGQEARLRCSPMKGHSHVYWYRQLPEEGLKFMVYLQKENIIDESGMPKERFSAEFPKEGPSILRIQQVVRGDSAAYFCANSPAQGNTGELFFGEGSRLTVL.

In its sample, this clonotype was seen many times. The V and J genes are TRBV21-1 and TRBJ2-1; TRBD2, the table's D call, was not compared with the DNA. TRBV21-1 is shown as a pseudogene. The CDR3 contains 15 residues. CDR3: CASRLAGSSYNEQFF. The CDR3 DNA is TGTGCCAGCAGGTTAGCGGGAAGCTCCTACAATGAGCAGTTCTTC.

This clonotype was detected ten times or more. The V and J genes are TRBV3-1 and TRBJ1-2; D unresolved. Germline CDR1 and CDR2: LGHDT and YNNKEL (reference sequence). V shed 1 base and J shed 2 bases, with 11 bases lying between them. The CDR3 is 15 amino acids. The CDR3 loop reads CASSQGLKNNYGYTF. The CDR3 nucleotides read TGTGCCAGCAGCCAAGGGCTGAAGAACAACTATGGCTACACCTTC.

This clonotype was picked up many times. The V gene is TRBV5-1, the J gene TRBJ2-3, with 7 bases that match TRBD1. The CDR3 covers 13 residues. The V gene's germline CDR1 is SGHRS and CDR2 YFSETQ. The V gene end was trimmed by 2 bases and the J gene end by 3 bases; junction bases not matched to a gene: 0. This CDR3 is CASSLQGTDTQYF. CDR3 in DNA: TGCGCCAGCAGCTTACAGGGGACAGATACGCAGTATTTT. The full variable domain, with the rest looked up from reference TRBV5-1 and TRBJ2-3, is KAGVTQTPRYLIKTRGQQVTLSCSPISGHRSVSWYQQTPGQGLQFLFEYFSETQRNKGNFPGRFSGRQFSNSRSEMNVSTLELGDSALYLCASSLQGTDTQYFGPGTRLTVL.

As to this clonotype: Likely a read error: the CDR3 ends without its conserved phenylalanine or tryptophan. V and J are TRBV20-1 and TRBJ2-7, with unresolved D. Per the germline V gene, CDR1 is DFQATT and CDR2 is SNEGSKA (reference sequence). Trimming pared 4 bases from V and 3 bases from J, leaving 7 bases between. This CDR3 has 11 residues. DNA for the CDR3: TGCAGTGCTACTCCGATCTACGAGCAGTACTCC. It specifies CSATPIYEQYS.

The table lists this clonotype with many counts. This chain links TRBV20-1 with TRBJ2-7; 8 bases agree with TRBD2. Germline V CDR1 and CDR2: DFQATT, SNEGSKA (reference sequence). This CDR3 contains 11 residues. CDR3: CSSGSTYEQYF. CDR3 DNA: TGCAGCAGCGGGAGTACCTACGAGCAGTACTTC.

J is TRBJ2-1 and V is TRBV9, with D perhaps matching TRBD2 (6 bases). The CDR3 sequence is 15 residues long. Trimming removed 2 bases at V and 0 bases at J, with 9 bases between. Per the germline V gene, CDR1 is SGDLS and CDR2 is YYNGEE. In nucleotides, the CDR3 is TGTGCCAGCAGCGTTTACGGGAGCTCCTACAATGAGCAGTTCTTC. Amino acid sequence: CASSVYGSSYNEQFF.

This clonotype showed up many times. V is TRBV5-1 and J is TRBJ2-3, with 10 bases matching TRBD2. There are 16 residues in the CDR3. The V segment lost 0 bases and the J segment 5 bases; nucleotides outside the gene matches: 6. Germline V lookup: CDR1 SGHRS, CDR2 YFSETQ. DNA of the CDR3: TGCGCCAGCAGCTTGGGCCTAGCGGGAGCGGTAGATACGCAGTATTTT. Its protein is CASSLGLAGAVDTQYF.

The chain links TRBV5-1 to TRBJ1-5; D uncertain. With 5 bases removed from V and 5 bases from J, the gap between germline ends came to 17 bases. This CDR3 is 15 amino acids long. Per germline, CDR1 SGHRS and CDR2 YFSETQ. The CDR3 region has the DNA TGCGCCAGCAGGCTTTTTTGGGGTACGGATCAGCCCCAGCATTTT. This sequence encodes CASRLFWGTDQPQHF.

At least ten counts were recorded for this clonotype. V gene TRBV7-9 combines with J gene TRBJ2-3; perhaps D is TRBD1 or TRBD2 (5 bases each). CDR3 length: 12 residues. The germline CDR1 and CDR2 sequences are SEHNR and FQNEAQ (reference sequence). Trimming took 7 bases from V and 10 from J, leaving 15 bases between them. The CDR3 here is CASTLGESAQYF. CDR3 sequence (DNA): TGTGCCAGCACCCTAGGGGAGTCCGCGCAGTATTTT.

This chain links TRBV2 with TRBJ1-6, with TRBD1 matching 7 bases. The V and J ends lost 1 base and 10 bases, in that order; junction bases with no gene match: 4. There are 14 residues in the CDR3. Germline CDR1 and CDR2: SNHLY and FYNNEI. CDR3 sequence: CASSEGQGRSPLHF. CDR3 bases: TGTGCCAGCAGTGAAGGACAGGGTCGCTCACCCCTCCACTTT.

This clonotype was counted only a few times. This chain connects TRBV6-6 to TRBJ1-6, with a tentative D call TRBD1 (6 bases). This CDR3 region has 14 residues. Trimming took 8 bases from V and 8 from J, leaving 16 bases between them. CDR1 is MNHNY, CDR2 SVGAGI, per germline (reference sequence). CDR3 sequence: CASGVGQFYSPLHF. CDR3 DNA sequence: TGTGCCAGCGGAGTCGGACAGTTTTATTCACCCCTCCACTTT.

This clonotype occurred many times. This rearrangement joins TRBV6-1 to TRBJ2-6; no reliable D call. CDR3 length equals 15 residues. V shed 1 base and J shed 0 bases, with 4 bases lying between them. Germline values: CDR1 MNHNS, CDR2 SASEGT. CDR3 sequence: CASSEENSGANVLTF. CDR3 nucleotide sequence: TGTGCCAGCAGTGAAGAGAACTCTGGGGCCAACGTCCTGACTTTC.

In its sample, this clonotype was seen a few times. This rearrangement joins TRBV7-3 to TRBJ2-1; perhaps TRBD2 as D (5 bases). Trimming removed 5 bases at V and 8 bases at J, with 13 bases between. Germline lookup yields CDR1 SGHTA and CDR2 FQGTGA. There are 13 residues in the CDR3. CDR3 bases: TGTGCCAGCAGCCGAAAAGGGAGCGATGAGCAGTTCTTC. The encoded protein is CASSRKGSDEQFF.

This chain links TRBV5-1 with TRBJ2-1; D gene uncertain. Trimming removed 1 base at V and 4 bases at J, with 12 bases between. Germline values: CDR1 SGHRS, CDR2 YFSETQ. There are 15 residues in the CDR3. CDR3 residues: CASSLRQSMYNEQFF. The CDR3, as DNA: TGCGCCAGCAGCTTGCGGCAGTCTATGTACAATGAGCAGTTCTTC.

Of note for this clonotype: This is likely a read error, given that the CDR3 carries no conserved phenylalanine or tryptophan at its end. The chain is built from TRBV5-1 and TRBJ1-1; weak D call: TRBD1 (5 bases). Germline CDR1 reads SGHRS; CDR2 reads YFSETQ. The V and J ends lost 5 bases and 1 base respectively, with 12 bases between them. This CDR3 comprises 14 residues. The CDR3 is CASSRDARNTEAFL. The CDR3 coding sequence is TGCGCCAGCAGTAGGGACGCACGGAACACTGAAGCTTTCTTA.

The chain links TRBV20-1 to TRBJ2-7; D remains ambiguous. The CDR3 totals 13 residues. Germline values: CDR1 DFQATT, CDR2 SNEGSKA (reference sequence). Trimming left V 5 bases short and J 1 base short, with 12 bases between. The CDR3 sequence: CSAPHVGSYEQYF. The CDR3 DNA reads as TGCAGTGCTCCCCACGTCGGTTCCTACGAGCAGTACTTC.

The chain has TRBV18 and TRBJ1-2; tentative D call: TRBD1 (5 bases). This CDR3 spans 15 amino acids. Looked up from germline, CDR1 is KGHSH and CDR2 is LQKENI. V lost 3 bases and J lost 7, with 18 bases in between. The CDR3 spells CASSPPGTVDSGYTF. The DNA for the CDR3 is TGTGCCAGCTCACCGCCAGGGACTGTTGATAGTGGCTACACCTTC.